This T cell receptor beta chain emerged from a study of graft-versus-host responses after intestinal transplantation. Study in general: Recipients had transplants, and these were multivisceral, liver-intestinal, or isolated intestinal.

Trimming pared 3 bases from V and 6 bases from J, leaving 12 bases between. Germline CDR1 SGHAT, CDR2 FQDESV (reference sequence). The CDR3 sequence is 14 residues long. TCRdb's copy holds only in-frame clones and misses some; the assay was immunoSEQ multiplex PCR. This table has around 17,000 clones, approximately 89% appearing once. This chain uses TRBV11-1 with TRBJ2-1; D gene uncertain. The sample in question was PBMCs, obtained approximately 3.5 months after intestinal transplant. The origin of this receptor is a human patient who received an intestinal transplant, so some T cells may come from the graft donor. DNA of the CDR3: TGTGCCAGCAGCTTGGTAGTAGCAGGCAATGAGCAGTTCTTC. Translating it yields CASSLVVAGNEQFF.